This paragraph reports one T cell receptor beta chain. Its target is not known. This record comes from a study of blood T cells in healthy people across ages. General observations from the study: Aged donors had fewer naive CD4+ cells and lower diversity than long-lived donors. A strong correlation between TCR beta diversity and naive T cell percentage was seen.

PCR was performed a second time for about 7 to 12 cycles using a sample-barcoded 5' primer and a J-beta primer mix. TCRdb fed the 5' RACE reads into MiXCR, producing one record per CDR3 protein. This table holds fewer than 2,000,000 distinct CDR3 sequences, roughly 32% found once. Total RNA, at least 5 micrograms per sample, came from PBMCs. This receptor was obtained from a woman in her twenties or thirties in good health. Sequenced input: blood.

This chain's CDR3 is CASSFAGTKKNEQYF. The CDR3 coding sequence is TGCGCCAGCAGCTTCGCCGGGACAAAGAAAAATGAGCAGTACTTC. The chain carries TRBV5-1 and TRBJ2-1, with a tentative D call TRBD1 (6 bases). The DNA end is more similar to TRBJ2-7, so the J call may be wrong. This CDR3 region has 15 residues. Germline lookup yields CDR1 SGHRS and CDR2 YFSETQ.